The 7 T cell receptor beta chains below were found in one sample sequenced in a study of T cell responses to AZD1222 COVID-19 vaccine. Libraries were prepared by immunoSEQ multiplex PCR; TCRdb keeps only in-frame clonotypes and omits some of them. The sample has 180,000 or so clones; just over 90% are singletons. Sequencing was performed on peripheral blood, taken 28 days after the second AZD1222 dose. The receptors shown here come from an adult who received the AZD1222 COVID-19 vaccine.

As DNA, the CDR3 is TGTGCCAGCAGTTACCGAGGGACAGGGCAACTGTTTTTT. This encodes CASSYRGTGQLFF. The chain recombines TRBV6-5 with TRBJ1-4, with 9 bases aligning to TRBD1. The CDR3 has 13 residues. V was clipped by 2 bases and J by 12 bases; unmatched bases: 4. Per the germline V gene, CDR1 is MNHEY and CDR2 is SVGAGI.

V and J are TRBV7-9 and TRBJ1-6; tentatively, D is TRBD1 (5 bases). The ends were cut back, 1 base at V and 4 bases at J, with 8 bases in the middle. The CDR3 is 15 amino acids. In germline, CDR1 is SEHNR, CDR2 FQNEAQ (reference sequence). The CDR3 coding sequence is TGTGCCAGCAGCTTAGGGGACCAGTATAATTCACCCCTCCACTTT. This translates into CASSLGDQYNSPLHF. The full variable domain, with the rest looked up from reference TRBV7-9 and TRBJ1-6, is DTGVSQNPRHKITKRGQNVTFRCDPISEHNRLYWYRQTLGQGPEFLTYFQNEAQLEKSRLLSDRFSAERPKGSFSTLEIQRTEQGDSAMYLCASSLGDQYNSPLHFGNGTRLTVT.

The chain employs TRBV7-2 and TRBJ1-3; D unresolved. This CDR3 has 15 amino acids. With 1 base removed from V and 4 bases from J, the gap between germline ends came to 11 bases. In germline, CDR1 is SGHTA, CDR2 FQGNSA. This chain's CDR3 is CASSLGVGSGNTIYF. DNA of the CDR3: TGTGCCAGCAGCTTAGGGGTGGGGTCCGGAAACACCATATATTTT. The whole variable domain, filled in from reference TRBV7-2 and TRBJ1-3, reads GAGVSQSPSNKVTEKGKDVELRCDPISGHTALYWYRQSLGQGLEFLIYFQGNSAPDKSGLPSDRFSAERTGGSVSTLTIQRTQQEDSAVYLCASSLGVGSGNTIYFGEGSWLTVV.

This chain connects TRBV5-4 to TRBJ1-2; D is perhaps TRBD1 (6 bases). The V gene's germline CDR1 is SGHNT and CDR2 YYREEE (reference sequence). The V end lost 1 base, the J end lost 3 bases, and 7 bases lay between the germline ends. This CDR3 has 13 residues. The CDR3 loop reads CASSLRGDYGYTF. The DNA of the CDR3 is TGTGCCAGCAGCTTGAGGGGGGACTATGGCTACACCTTC.

Only a few counts were recorded for this clone. The V gene is TRBV27, the J gene TRBJ1-2; D is undetermined. The CDR3 spans 13 residues. Germline CDR1 MNHEY, CDR2 SMNVEV (reference sequence). Trimming cost V 5 bases and J 7 bases, with 14 bases left between them. The CDR3 bases are TGTGCCAGCAGTATCCGGGGAGAGGGTGGCTACACCTTC. Translating gives CASSIRGEGGYTF.

The V and J genes are TRBV28 and TRBJ1-1; 8 nucleotides agree with TRBD1. Unmatched junction bases numbered 1, after V lost 3 bases and J lost 1 base. CDR1 and CDR2 (germline): MDHEN, SYDVKM. There are 14 residues in the CDR3. Written as DNA, the CDR3 is TGTGCCAGCAGTTTCCAGGGGGCGAACACTGAAGCTTTCTTT. Protein: CASSFQGANTEAFF.

The chain uses TRBV10-3 and TRBJ1-3, with TRBD1 as a possible D gene (6 bases). The V end was cut by 2 bases, the J end by 4 bases, with 6 bases between. CDR1 is ENHRY and CDR2 is SYGVKD in the germline V gene. CDR3 length: 13 residues. CDR3 protein: CAISEGGGNTIYF. The DNA for the CDR3 is TGTGCCATCAGTGAGGGGGGCGGAAACACCATATATTTT.